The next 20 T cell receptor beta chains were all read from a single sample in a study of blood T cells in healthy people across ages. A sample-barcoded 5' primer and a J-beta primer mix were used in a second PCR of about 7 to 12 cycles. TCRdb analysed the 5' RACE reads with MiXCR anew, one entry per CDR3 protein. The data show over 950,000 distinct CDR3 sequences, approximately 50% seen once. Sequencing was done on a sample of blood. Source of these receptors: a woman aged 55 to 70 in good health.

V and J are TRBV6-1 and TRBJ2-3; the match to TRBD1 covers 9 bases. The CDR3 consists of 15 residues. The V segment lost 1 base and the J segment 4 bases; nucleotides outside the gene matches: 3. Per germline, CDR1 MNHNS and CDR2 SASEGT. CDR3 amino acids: CASSEGDRVADTQYF. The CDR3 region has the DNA TGTGCCAGCAGTGAAGGGGACAGGGTGGCAGATACGCAGTATTTT.

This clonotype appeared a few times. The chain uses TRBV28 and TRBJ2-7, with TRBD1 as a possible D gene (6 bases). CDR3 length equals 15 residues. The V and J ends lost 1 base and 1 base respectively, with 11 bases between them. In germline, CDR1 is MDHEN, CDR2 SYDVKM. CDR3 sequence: CASSLFRDTSYEQYF. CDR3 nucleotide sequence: TGTGCCAGCAGTTTATTCCGGGACACTTCCTACGAGCAGTACTTC.

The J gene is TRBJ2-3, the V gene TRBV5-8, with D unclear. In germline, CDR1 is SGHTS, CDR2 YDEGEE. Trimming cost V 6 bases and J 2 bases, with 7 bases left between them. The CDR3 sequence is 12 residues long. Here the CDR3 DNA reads TGTGCCAGCATGAAATACACAGATACGCAGTATTTT. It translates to CASMKYTDTQYF.

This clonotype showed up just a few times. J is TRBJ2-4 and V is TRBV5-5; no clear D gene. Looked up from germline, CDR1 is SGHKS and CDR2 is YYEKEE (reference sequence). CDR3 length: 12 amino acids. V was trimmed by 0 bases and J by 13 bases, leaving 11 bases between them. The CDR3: CASSLGHPEQYF. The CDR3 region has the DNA TGTGCCAGCAGCTTGGGACATCCAGAGCAGTACTTC.

This chain's CDR3 is CASSQGPNGYTF. The CDR3 DNA is TGCGCCAGCAGCCAGGGACCTAACGGCTACACCTTC. The chain carries TRBV5-1 and TRBJ1-2; maybe TRBD1 (5 bases). The CDR3 runs 12 residues. Trimming took 4 bases from V and 8 from J, leaving 12 bases between them. CDR1 and CDR2 from the germline V gene are SGHRS and YFSETQ.

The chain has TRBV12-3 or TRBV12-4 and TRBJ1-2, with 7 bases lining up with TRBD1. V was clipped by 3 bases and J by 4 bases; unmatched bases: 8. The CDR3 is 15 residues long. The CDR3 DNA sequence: TGTGCCAGCAGTTTTACCCCAGGGGGACTCTATGGCTACACCTTC. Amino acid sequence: CASSFTPGGLYGYTF.

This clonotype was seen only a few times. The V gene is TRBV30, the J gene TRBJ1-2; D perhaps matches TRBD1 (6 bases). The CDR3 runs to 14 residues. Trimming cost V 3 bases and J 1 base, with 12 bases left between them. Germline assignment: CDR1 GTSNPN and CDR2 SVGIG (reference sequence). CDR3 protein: CAWRDSSYNYGYTF. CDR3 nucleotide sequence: TGTGCCTGGAGGGACAGCTCATATAACTATGGCTACACCTTC.

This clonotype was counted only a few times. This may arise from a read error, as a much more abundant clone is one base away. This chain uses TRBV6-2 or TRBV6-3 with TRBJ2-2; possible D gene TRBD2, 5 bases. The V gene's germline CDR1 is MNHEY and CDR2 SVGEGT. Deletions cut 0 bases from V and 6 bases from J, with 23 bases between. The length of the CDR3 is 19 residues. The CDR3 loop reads CASSYSIDPADVNAGELFF. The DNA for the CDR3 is TGTGCCAGCAGTTACTCGATAGACCCAGCGGACGTTAACGCCGGGGAGCTGTTTTTT.

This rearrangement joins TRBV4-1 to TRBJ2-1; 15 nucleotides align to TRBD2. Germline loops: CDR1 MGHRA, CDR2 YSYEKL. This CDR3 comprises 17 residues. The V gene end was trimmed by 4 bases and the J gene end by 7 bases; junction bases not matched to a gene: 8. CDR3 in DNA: TGCGCCAGCAGCCCCCAGGGACTAGCGGGAGGAGGGAATGAGCAGTTCTTC. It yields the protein CASSPQGLAGGGNEQFF.

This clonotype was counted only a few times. The CDR3 loop reads CASSYLRSSYEQYF. The DNA for the CDR3 is TGTGCCAGCAGTTACCTACGCAGCTCCTACGAGCAGTACTTC. The chain is built from TRBV12-3 or TRBV12-4 and TRBJ2-7; D unresolved. Trimming removed 4 bases from V and 0 bases from J, with 10 bases in between. CDR3 length equals 14 residues.

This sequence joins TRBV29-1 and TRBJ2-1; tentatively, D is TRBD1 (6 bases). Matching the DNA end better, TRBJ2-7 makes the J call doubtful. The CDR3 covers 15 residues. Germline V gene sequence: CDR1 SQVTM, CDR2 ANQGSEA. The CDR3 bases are TGCAGCGTTGTAGCTCAGGGGCGCTCCTACAATGAGCAGTACTTC. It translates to CSVVAQGRSYNEQYF.

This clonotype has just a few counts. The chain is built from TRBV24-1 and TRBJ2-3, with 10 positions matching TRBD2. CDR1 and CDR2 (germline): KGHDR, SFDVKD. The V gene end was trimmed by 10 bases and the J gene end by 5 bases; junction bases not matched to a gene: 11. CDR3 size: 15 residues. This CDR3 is CATAPSGRAGDTQYF. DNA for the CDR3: TGTGCCACTGCCCCAAGCGGGAGGGCCGGAGATACGCAGTATTTT.

The CDR3 nucleotides are TGTGCCAGCAGGCAGGGCCCATCCTACGAGCAGTACTTC. Amino acids: CASRQGPSYEQYF. The chain recombines TRBV12-3 or TRBV12-4 with TRBJ2-7; D is perhaps TRBD1 (5 bases). The ends were cut back, 6 bases at V and 1 base at J, with 10 bases in the middle. The CDR3 sequence is 13 residues long.

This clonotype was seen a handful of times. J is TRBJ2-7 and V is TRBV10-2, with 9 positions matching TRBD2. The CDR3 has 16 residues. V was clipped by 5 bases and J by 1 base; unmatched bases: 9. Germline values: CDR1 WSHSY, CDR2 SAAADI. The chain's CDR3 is CASSQREVGKSYEQYF. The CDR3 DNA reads TGCGCCAGCAGTCAGCGGGAGGTAGGGAAGTCCTACGAGCAGTACTTC.

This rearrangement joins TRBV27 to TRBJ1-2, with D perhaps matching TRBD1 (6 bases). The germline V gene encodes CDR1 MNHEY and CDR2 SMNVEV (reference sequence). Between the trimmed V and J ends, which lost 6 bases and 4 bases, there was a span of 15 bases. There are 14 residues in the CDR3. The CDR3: CASSERQEIYGYTF. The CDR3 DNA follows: TGTGCCAGCAGCGAACGACAGGAGATCTATGGCTACACCTTC.

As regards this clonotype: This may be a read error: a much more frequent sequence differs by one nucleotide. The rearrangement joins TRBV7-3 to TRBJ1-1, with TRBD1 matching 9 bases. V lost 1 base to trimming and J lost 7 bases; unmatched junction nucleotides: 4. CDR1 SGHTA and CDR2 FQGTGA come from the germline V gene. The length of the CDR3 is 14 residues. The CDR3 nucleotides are TGTGCCAGCAGCTTAAACAGGGGGCGCGTTGAAGCTTTCTTT. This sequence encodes CASSLNRGRVEAFF.

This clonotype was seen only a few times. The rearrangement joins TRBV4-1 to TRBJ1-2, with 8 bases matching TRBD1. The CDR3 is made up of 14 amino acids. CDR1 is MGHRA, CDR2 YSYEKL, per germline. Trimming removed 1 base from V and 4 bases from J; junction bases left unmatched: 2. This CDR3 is CASSQGQGIYGYTF. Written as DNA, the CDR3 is TGCGCCAGCAGCCAAGGACAGGGGATCTATGGCTACACCTTC.

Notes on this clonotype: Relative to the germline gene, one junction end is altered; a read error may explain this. CDR3 bases: TGCGCCTGCAGCCAAAGACAGGGAGGGCTAGACACAGATACGCAGTATTTT. Protein product: CACSQRQGGLDTDTQYF. The chain couples TRBV4-1 to TRBJ2-3; either TRBD1 or TRBD2 may supply D (7 bases each). The length of the CDR3 is 17 residues. CDR1 MGHRA and CDR2 YSYEKL come from the germline V gene.

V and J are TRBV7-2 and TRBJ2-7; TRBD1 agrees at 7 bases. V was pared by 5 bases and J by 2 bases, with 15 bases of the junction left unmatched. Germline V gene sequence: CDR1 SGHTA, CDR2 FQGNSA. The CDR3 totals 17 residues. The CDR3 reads CASSPRATLTGPYEQYF. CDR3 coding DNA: TGTGCCAGCAGCCCGAGGGCGACTCTGACAGGGCCCTACGAGCAGTACTTC.

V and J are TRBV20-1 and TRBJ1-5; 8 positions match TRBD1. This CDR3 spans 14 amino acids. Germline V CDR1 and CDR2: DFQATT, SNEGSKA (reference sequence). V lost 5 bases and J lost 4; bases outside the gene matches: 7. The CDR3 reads CSAWTGNSNQPQHF. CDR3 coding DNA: TGCAGTGCTTGGACAGGGAACAGTAATCAGCCCCAGCATTTT.